The 26 T cell receptor beta chains below all came from one sample that was sequenced in a study of OX40 agonist ivuxolimab in advanced cancers. Generated by immunoSEQ multiplex PCR, the TCRdb table keeps only in-frame clones and is missing some. The sample lists some 58,000 clones, about nine tenths occurring once. The sample in question was CD4+ or CD8+ T cells sorted from blood, obtained in a trial of the OX40 agonist ivuxolimab. Receptors originate from an adult with an advanced solid tumor such as melanoma, head and neck, liver or kidney cancer.

This sequence joins TRBV28 and TRBJ1-6; maybe TRBD1 (5 bases). V lost 5 bases and J 3 bases, leaving 14 bases between the germline ends. Germline CDR1 reads MDHEN; CDR2 reads SYDVKM. The CDR3 is made up of 16 amino acids. The DNA of the CDR3 is TGTGCCAGCAGTCCTCGAGGGACTTTCTATAATTCACCCCTCCACTTT. Its protein product is CASSPRGTFYNSPLHF.

The chain links TRBV9 to TRBJ2-7; TRBD2 might be the D (6 bases). CDR3 length equals 15 residues. Germline lookup yields CDR1 SGDLS and CDR2 YYNGEE. The germline V and J ends were trimmed by 0 bases and 0 bases, with 10 bases remaining between them. The CDR3 DNA is TGTGCCAGCAGCGTAGGGGGGGAATTCTCCTACGAGCAGTACTTC. Residues: CASSVGGEFSYEQYF.

This chain links TRBV30 with TRBJ1-6; 12 bases line up with TRBD1. The CDR3 sequence is 16 residues long. In germline, CDR1 is GTSNPN, CDR2 SVGIG (reference sequence). Losses at the gene ends were 1 base for V and 5 bases for J; bases not matched to a gene: 3. DNA for the CDR3: TGTGCCTGGAGTGAGGGACAGGGGGCAAATAATTCACCCCTCCACTTT. It codes for CAWSEGQGANNSPLHF.

This rearrangement joins TRBV7-9 to TRBJ1-1, with D uncertain. With 1 base removed from V and 8 bases from J, the gap between germline ends came to 14 bases. The CDR3 is 14 amino acids. CDR1 is SEHNR and CDR2 is FQNEAQ in the germline V gene (reference sequence). The CDR3 nucleotides are TGTGCCAGCAGCTTAGTCAGAGGCAAGGAAGAAGCTTTCTTT. Encoded protein: CASSLVRGKEEAFF.

The chain carries TRBV10-3 and TRBJ2-1; 10 bases are a match to TRBD2. The CDR3 has 15 amino acids. Trimming at V came to 5 bases and at J to 7 bases, leaving 8 bases not matched to a gene. Germline V CDR1 and CDR2: ENHRY, SYGVKD. The CDR3 protein is CAISPGLAVINEQFF. The CDR3 nucleotides read TGTGCCATCAGTCCCGGACTAGCGGTTATTAATGAGCAGTTCTTC.

This clone appeared a single time. The chain links TRBV28 to TRBJ1-1, with 9 bases that match TRBD1. The length of the CDR3 is 13 residues. Germline loops: CDR1 MDHEN, CDR2 SYDVKM. The V segment lost 6 bases and the J segment 6 bases; nucleotides outside the gene matches: 5. The CDR3 region is CASRTGGLAEAFF. CDR3 nucleotide sequence: TGTGCCAGCAGGACAGGGGGATTAGCTGAAGCTTTCTTT.

The chain's CDR3 is CASSLSGLTGLSYEQYF. In DNA, the CDR3 is TGTGCCAGCAGTTTATCGGGTCTGACAGGCCTCTCCTACGAGCAGTACTTC. The rearrangement joins TRBV27 to TRBJ2-7; TRBD1 is a possible D gene (6 bases). Trimming took 0 bases from V and 0 from J, leaving 15 bases between them. The germline V gene has CDR1 MNHEY and CDR2 SMNVEV (reference sequence). The CDR3 is 17 amino acids.

The chain employs TRBV9 and TRBJ1-3; D remains ambiguous. From germline, CDR1 is SGDLS and CDR2 YYNGEE. The CDR3 consists of 13 residues. Trimming removed 3 bases at V and 4 bases at J, with 8 bases between. The CDR3 region is CASSALTGNTIYF. Written as DNA, the CDR3 is TGTGCCAGCAGCGCACTAACCGGAAACACCATATATTTT.

The V call is TRBV6-1, the J call TRBJ1-2; tentatively, D is TRBD1 (5 bases). CDR3 length equals 14 residues. Germline CDR1 and CDR2: MNHNS and SASEGT. Trimming took off 2 bases at V and 2 bases at J, with 9 bases between the two ends. The CDR3 nucleotides are TGTGCCAGCAGTGAAAAGCGGGGGAACTATGGCTACACCTTC. Protein sequence: CASSEKRGNYGYTF.

J is TRBJ2-1 and V is TRBV29-1; D tentatively reads TRBD1 or TRBD2 (5 bases each). Trimming left V 6 bases short and J 5 bases short, with 17 bases between. The CDR3 totals 14 residues. Germline loops: CDR1 SQVTM, CDR2 ANQGSEA. CDR3 sequence: CSVAAIGANNEQFF. The CDR3 DNA sequence: TGCAGCGTCGCCGCTATCGGGGCGAACAATGAGCAGTTCTTC.

The chain recombines TRBV27 with TRBJ1-1; D call uncertain. The CDR3 is made up of 13 amino acids. Deletions cut 5 bases from V and 2 bases from J, with 9 bases between. CDR1 is MNHEY and CDR2 is SMNVEV in the germline V gene (reference sequence). The CDR3 coding sequence is TGTGCCAGCAGTCAGCAGGATAACACTGAAGCTTTCTTT. This translates into CASSQQDNTEAFF.

The chain employs TRBV7-9 and TRBJ2-7; tentative D call: TRBD1 (6 bases). CDR1 and CDR2 from the germline V gene are SEHNR and FQNEAQ (reference sequence). V lost 5 bases, J lost 1 base, and 12 bases lay in between. This CDR3 comprises 14 residues. The CDR3 loop reads CASSPRTASYEQYF. The CDR3 bases are TGTGCCAGCAGCCCTAGGACAGCTTCCTACGAGCAGTACTTC.

This chain uses TRBV11-2 with TRBJ2-1, with 8 nucleotides matching TRBD2. The CDR3 contains 15 residues. Germline V gene lookup returns CDR1 SGHAT and CDR2 FQNNGV. Trimming cost V 5 bases and J 5 bases; bases outside gene matches: 8. Here the CDR3 reads CASSLRSGKNNEQFF. CDR3 bases: TGTGCCAGCAGCCTTCGTAGCGGGAAAAACAATGAGCAGTTCTTC.

This clone was detected only once. V usage is TRBV5-6 and J usage is TRBJ1-2; a weak D match, TRBD1 (5 bases). The CDR3 covers 14 residues. CDR1 SGHDT and CDR2 YYEEEE come from the germline V gene. The V end was cut by 0 bases, the J end by 8 bases, with 14 bases between. The CDR3 coding sequence is TGTGCCAGCAGCTTGGATCGAACAGGTGCAGGCTACACCTTC. It codes for CASSLDRTGAGYTF.

The chain recombines TRBV28 with TRBJ1-5; D is perhaps TRBD1 (5 bases). CDR1 and CDR2 (germline): MDHEN, SYDVKM. Trimming left V 2 bases short and J 6 bases short, with 8 bases between. The CDR3 runs to 13 residues. In nucleotides, the CDR3 is TGTGCCAGCAGTTTAACGGGGACTCAGCCCCAGCATTTT. This encodes CASSLTGTQPQHF.

The V call is TRBV19, the J call TRBJ2-1; 9 bases fit TRBD2. With 5 bases clipped from V and 6 bases from J, the junction kept 11 bases outside the gene matches. Germline CDR1 is LNHDA and CDR2 is SQIVND (reference sequence). This CDR3 has 16 amino acids. CDR3: CASSSVAGVDFNEQFF. The CDR3 DNA reads TGTGCCAGTAGTTCGGTAGCGGGAGTCGACTTCAATGAGCAGTTCTTC.

This clone was seen more than once but under ten times. The V gene is TRBV7-2, the J gene TRBJ2-7; 8 bases align to TRBD1. Germline V CDR1 and CDR2: SGHTA, FQGNSA. The CDR3 totals 15 residues. The ends lost 4 bases at V and 0 bases at J; junction bases unmatched: 5. This chain's CDR3 is CASSWGTGVSYEQYF. The CDR3 DNA follows: TGTGCCAGCAGCTGGGGGACAGGAGTCTCCTACGAGCAGTACTTC.

The rearrangement links TRBV9 to TRBJ2-2; D is undetermined. Per the germline V gene, CDR1 is SGDLS and CDR2 is YYNGEE. Trimming removed 0 bases at V and 0 bases at J, with 9 bases between. The CDR3 covers 16 residues. CDR3 DNA sequence: TGTGCCAGCAGCGTAGTGGGGTCCCCGAACACCGGGGAGCTGTTTTTT. Translation gives CASSVVGSPNTGELFF.

The rearrangement uses TRBV15 and TRBJ2-6; D is possibly TRBD1 (6 bases). Germline V gives CDR1 LNHNV, CDR2 YYDKDF (reference sequence). This CDR3 has 15 amino acids. Trimming stripped 4 bases from V and 0 bases from J, with 7 bases between. DNA for the CDR3: TGTGCCACCAGCAAGGACAGCTCTGGGGCCAACGTCCTGACTTTC. This codes for CATSKDSSGANVLTF.

The CDR3 DNA reads as TGTGCCAGCAGCTTCGGGGACTCTGGAAACACCATATATTTT. It translates to CASSFGDSGNTIYF. The chain has TRBV7-9 and TRBJ1-3; D call uncertain. Germline V gene sequence: CDR1 SEHNR, CDR2 FQNEAQ (reference sequence). There are 14 residues in the CDR3. V was cut by 3 bases and J by 0 bases, with 6 bases left in between. Using reference TRBV7-9 and TRBJ1-3 for the parts outside the CDR3, the full variable domain is DTGVSQNPRHKITKRGQNVTFRCDPISEHNRLYWYRQTLGQGPEFLTYFQNEAQLEKSRLLSDRFSAERPKGSFSTLEIQRTEQGDSAMYLCASSFGDSGNTIYFGEGSWLTVV.

CDR3 in amino acids: CASSPIRGSQETQYF. The CDR3 DNA reads TGTGCCAGTAGCCCCATCAGGGGATCCCAAGAGACCCAGTACTTC. The rearrangement links TRBV19 to TRBJ2-5; D is perhaps TRBD1 (6 bases). There are 15 residues in the CDR3. Germline V gene data show CDR1 as LNHDA and CDR2 as SQIVND (reference sequence). Trimming stripped 6 bases from V and 1 base from J, with 15 bases between.

This chain uses TRBV10-2 with TRBJ2-3, with TRBD2 matching 7 bases. Unmatched junction bases numbered 7, after V lost 1 base and J lost 0 bases. CDR1 WSHSY and CDR2 SAAADI come from the germline V gene. The CDR3 extends over 17 amino acids. DNA for the CDR3: TGCGCCAGCAGTGAGTGGGCGGCGGGAGAAAGCACAGATACGCAGTATTTT. It specifies CASSEWAAGESTDTQYF.

The rearrangement links TRBV11-2 to TRBJ1-1; tentative D call: TRBD1 (5 bases). The CDR3 spans 14 residues. Germline V gives CDR1 SGHAT, CDR2 FQNNGV. Trimming cost V 7 bases and J 7 bases, with 19 bases left between them. The CDR3 protein is CASIEDGHSGEAFF. CDR3 DNA: TGTGCCAGCATCGAGGACGGACATTCCGGTGAAGCTTTCTTT.

The V gene is TRBV19, the J gene TRBJ2-3, with TRBD1 identical over 8 bases. In germline, CDR1 is LNHDA, CDR2 SQIVND (reference sequence). This CDR3 is 14 amino acids long. V gave up 7 bases and J gave up 4 bases; unmatched junction bases: 7. The CDR3 spells CASTTTGASDTQYF. CDR3 DNA: TGTGCCAGTACTACGACAGGGGCTTCAGATACGCAGTATTTT. Filled out from reference TRBV19 and TRBJ2-3, the complete variable domain reads DGGITQSPKYLFRKEGQNVTLSCEQNLNHDAMYWYRQDPGQGLRLIYYSQIVNDFQKGDIAEGYSVSREKKESFPLTVTSAQKNPTAFYLCASTTTGASDTQYFGPGTRLTVL.

The chain carries TRBV4-2 and TRBJ1-2; TRBD1 agrees at 7 bases. Germline trimming cut 4 bases from V and 6 bases from J; bases unmatched to any gene: 8. CDR1 is LGHNA, CDR2 YNFKEQ, per germline. This CDR3 contains 14 residues. The CDR3 nucleotides are TGTGCCAGCAGCCCCTCAGGGGGGTGGGATGGCTACACCTTC. It specifies CASSPSGGWDGYTF.

The chain joins TRBV2 to TRBJ1-1; 10 positions agree with TRBD1. CDR3 length equals 14 residues. J gave up 6 bases and V 6 bases, and 7 bases lay outside the gene matches. The germline CDR1 and CDR2 sequences are SNHLY and FYNNEI. The CDR3 sequence: CASRVGQGEAEAFF. The DNA for the CDR3 is TGTGCCAGCAGGGTCGGACAGGGGGAAGCTGAAGCTTTCTTT.